The rows below give T cell receptor beta chains drawn from one sample of a study of shared T cell receptors in the human thymus. Some clones are missing from TCRdb's copy, which holds only in-frame ones; the method was immunoSEQ multiplex PCR. The sample consists of 540,000 or so clones, 75% to 85% of them appearing once. These data are also associated with another study on human thymus T cells.

The specimen was thymocytes. Source of these receptors: a boy younger than two with a congenital heart defect. Both conserved end residues are trimmed from each CDR3. The D gene is left open where the match is weak.

V	D	J	CDR3
TRBV11-2	TRBD2	TRBJ2-2	ASSSLAGSNTGELF
TRBV5-6	-	TRBJ1-1	ASSLPRGRNTEAF
TRBV4-3	TRBD1	TRBJ1-4	ASGRGLPFTNEKLF
TRBV11-3	-	TRBJ2-7	ASSLGTFYEQY
TRBV29-1	TRBD1	TRBJ2-7	SGNHRGVYEQY
TRBV4-1	-	TRBJ2-1	ASSQDPLVTNEQF
TRBV28	TRBD2	TRBJ2-1	ASSLRRGRNNEQF
TRBV6-1	TRBD1	TRBJ1-2	ASSQGGGCT
TRBV2	TRBD2	TRBJ2-7	ASSALSGRSLYEQY
TRBV27	TRBD2	TRBJ2-7	ASSSSAREEYEQY
TRBV2	TRBD2	TRBJ2-1	ARARAGTSGSPSYNEQF
TRBV5-8	TRBD1	TRBJ2-7	ASSSLPGQGGDEQY
TRBV6-5	-	TRBJ2-2	ATEAPPRGTGELF
TRBV4-3	-	TRBJ2-7	ASSQRRDRGRGNEQY
TRBV9	-	TRBJ1-1	ASSVEGGRNTEAF
TRBV4-3	TRBD2	TRBJ2-3	ASSQAAGGTDTQY
TRBV7-9	TRBD2	TRBJ2-2	ASSCGLAGGCSGELF
TRBV11-2	-	TRBJ2-5	ASSSGETQY
TRBV6-6	-	-	ASSVPGEDYEQY
TRBV5-4	TRBD1	TRBJ2-2	ASSRGTGENTGELF
TRBV6-4	TRBD1	TRBJ1-5	ASSAGQGGNQPQH
TRBV27	-	TRBJ2-7	ASSLGPEEYEQY
TRBV21-1	-	TRBJ1-1	ASSKEGACDTEAF
TRBV7-8	TRBD1	TRBJ2-7	ASSQGDRGNYEQY
TRBV5-6	-	TRBJ2-2	ASSLITTGELF
TRBV4-1	-	TRBJ2-2	ASSQGRAGELF
TRBV18	TRBD2	TRBJ2-5	ASSPGLANFGETQY
TRBV7-9	TRBD2	TRBJ2-2	ASWLPLGLAGDATGELF
TRBV7-9	TRBD2	TRBJ2-7	ASSTGLGKCEQY
TRBV6-4	-	TRBJ2-7	ASSDRVLGGPRSYEQY
TRBV7-2	-	TRBJ1-1	ASSLGGQMNTEAF
TRBV4-1	-	TRBJ2-2	ASSQVGRGELF
TRBV25-1	-	TRBJ1-4	ASSAQAGAANEKLF
TRBV12-5	TRBD2	TRBJ2-1	ASGSNQREKSNEQF
TRBV2	TRBD2	TRBJ2-1	ASRGGLAGGPGSYNEQF
TRBV6-5	-	TRBJ2-7	ASSYSEGPYYEQY
TRBV20-1	-	TRBJ2-3	SAKDSATQY
TRBV15	TRBD1	TRBJ1-1	ATSTTGENTEAF
TRBV9	TRBD1	TRBJ2-3	ASSVKDRADTQY
TRBV7-6	-	TRBJ1-4	ASSLNRRQHPGEKLF
TRBV6-1	TRBD2	TRBJ2-3	ASSEAVSGFLSDTQY